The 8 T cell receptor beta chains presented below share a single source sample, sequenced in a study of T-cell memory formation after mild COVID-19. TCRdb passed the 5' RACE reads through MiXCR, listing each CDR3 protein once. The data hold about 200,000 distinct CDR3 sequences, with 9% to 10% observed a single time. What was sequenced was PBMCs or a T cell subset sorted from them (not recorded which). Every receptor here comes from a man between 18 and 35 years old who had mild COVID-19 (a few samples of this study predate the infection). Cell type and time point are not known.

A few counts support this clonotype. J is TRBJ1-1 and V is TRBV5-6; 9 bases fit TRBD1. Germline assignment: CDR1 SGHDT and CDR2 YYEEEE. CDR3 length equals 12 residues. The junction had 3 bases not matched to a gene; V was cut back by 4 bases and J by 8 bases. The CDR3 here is CASSRGQGEAFF. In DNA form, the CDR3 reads TGTGCCAGCAGCCGAGGACAGGGGGAAGCTTTCTTT.

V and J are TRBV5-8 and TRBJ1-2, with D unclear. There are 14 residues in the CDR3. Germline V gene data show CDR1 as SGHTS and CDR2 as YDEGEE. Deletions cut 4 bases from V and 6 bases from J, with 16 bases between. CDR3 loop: CASSPGVERHGYTF. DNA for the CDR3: TGTGCCAGCAGCCCTGGGGTCGAACGGCATGGCTACACCTTC.

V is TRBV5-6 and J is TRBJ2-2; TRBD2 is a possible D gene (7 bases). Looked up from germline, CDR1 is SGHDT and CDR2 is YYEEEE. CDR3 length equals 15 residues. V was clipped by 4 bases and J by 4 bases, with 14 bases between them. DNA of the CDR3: TGTGCCAGCAGCAGCCGGGGGGCACCCACCGGGGAGCTGTTTTTT. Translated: CASSSRGAPTGELFF. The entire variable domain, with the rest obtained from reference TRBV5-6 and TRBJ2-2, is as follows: DAGVTQSPTHLIKTRGQQVTLRCSPKSGHDTVSWYQQALGQGPQFIFQYYEEEERQRGNFPDRFSGHQFPNYSSELNVNALLLGDSALYLCASSSRGAPTGELFFGEGSRLTVL.

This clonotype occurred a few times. CDR3 in amino acids: CASSRLATRADTQYF. The CDR3, as DNA: TGTGCCAGCAGTCGACTAGCGACGAGGGCAGATACGCAGTATTTT. The J gene is TRBJ2-3, the V gene TRBV6-2 or TRBV6-3, with 8 bases lining up with TRBD2. CDR3 length: 15 amino acids. The V gene's germline CDR1 is MNHEY and CDR2 SVGEGT. With V trimmed by 5 bases and J by 4 bases, 8 bases remained unmatched.

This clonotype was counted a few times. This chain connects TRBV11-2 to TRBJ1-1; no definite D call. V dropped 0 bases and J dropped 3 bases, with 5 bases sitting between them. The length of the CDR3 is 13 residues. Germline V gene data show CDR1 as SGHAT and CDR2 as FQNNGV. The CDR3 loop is CASSLERDTEAFF. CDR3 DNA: TGTGCCAGCAGCTTAGAGAGGGACACTGAAGCTTTCTTT. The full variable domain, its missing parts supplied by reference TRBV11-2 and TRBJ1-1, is EAGVAQSPRYKIIEKRQSVAFWCNPISGHATLYWYQQILGQGPKLLIQFQNNGVVDDSQLPKDRFSAERLKGVDSTLKIQPAKLEDSAVYLCASSLERDTEAFFGQGTRLTVV.

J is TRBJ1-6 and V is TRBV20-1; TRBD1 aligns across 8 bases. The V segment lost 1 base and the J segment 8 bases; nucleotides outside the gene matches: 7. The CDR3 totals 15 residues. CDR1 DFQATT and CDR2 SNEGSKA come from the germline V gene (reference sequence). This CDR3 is CSARGSGGVDSPLHF. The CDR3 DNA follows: TGCAGTGCTAGAGGCTCAGGGGGCGTCGATTCACCCCTCCACTTT.

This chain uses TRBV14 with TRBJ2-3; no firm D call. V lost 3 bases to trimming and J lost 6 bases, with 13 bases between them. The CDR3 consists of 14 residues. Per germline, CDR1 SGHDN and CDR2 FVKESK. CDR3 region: CASSHRSLGDTQYF. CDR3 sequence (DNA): TGTGCCAGCAGCCACAGAAGTTTGGGGGATACGCAGTATTTT.

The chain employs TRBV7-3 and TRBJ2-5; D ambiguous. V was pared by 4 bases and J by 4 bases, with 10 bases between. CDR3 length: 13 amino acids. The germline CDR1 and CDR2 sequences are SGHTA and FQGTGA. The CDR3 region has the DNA TGTGCCAGCAGCTCTTCGGTGCGAGAGACCCAGTACTTC. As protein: CASSSSVRETQYF.